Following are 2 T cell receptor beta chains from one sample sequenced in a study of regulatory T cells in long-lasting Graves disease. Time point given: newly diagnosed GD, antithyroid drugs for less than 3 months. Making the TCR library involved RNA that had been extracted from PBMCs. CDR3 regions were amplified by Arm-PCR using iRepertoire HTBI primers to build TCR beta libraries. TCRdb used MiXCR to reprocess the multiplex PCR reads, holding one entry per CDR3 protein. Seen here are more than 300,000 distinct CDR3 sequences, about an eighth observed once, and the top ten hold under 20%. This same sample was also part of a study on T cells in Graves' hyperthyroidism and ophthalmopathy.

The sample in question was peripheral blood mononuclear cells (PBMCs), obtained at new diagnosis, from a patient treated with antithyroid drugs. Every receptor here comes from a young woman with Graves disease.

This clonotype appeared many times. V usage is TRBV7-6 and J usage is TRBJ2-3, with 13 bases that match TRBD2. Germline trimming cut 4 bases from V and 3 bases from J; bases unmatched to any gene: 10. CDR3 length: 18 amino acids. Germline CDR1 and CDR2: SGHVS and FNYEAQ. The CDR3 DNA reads TGTGCCAGCAGCTCCGGGACTAGCGGGGAGGGTTGGACAGATACGCAGTATTTT. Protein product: CASSSGTSGEGWTDTQYF.

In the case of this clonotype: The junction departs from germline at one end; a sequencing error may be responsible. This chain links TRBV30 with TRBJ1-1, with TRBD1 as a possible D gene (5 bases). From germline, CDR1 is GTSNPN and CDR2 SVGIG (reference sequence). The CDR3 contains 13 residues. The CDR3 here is CACSAGIWTEAFF. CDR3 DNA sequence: TGTGCCTGCAGTGCAGGGATTTGGACTGAAGCTTTCTTT.